The source of this T cell receptor beta chain is a study of T cell responses to AZD1222 COVID-19 vaccine. Study-level findings and limits: Repertoires were obtained only post-peak T cell response. Baseline testing showed seropositivity in only six AZD1222 recipients. Recipients of two AZD1222 doses showed rising Spike-specific TCR breadth and depth. With dominance at 160-218 and 743-854, vaccine-associated CD4 TCRs spanned spike.

The germline V gene has CDR1 LNHNV and CDR2 YYDKDF (reference sequence). The CDR3 totals 16 residues. The trim removed 0 bases at V and 6 bases at J, leaving 6 bases unmatched. About this clone: Its antigen is undetermined.

The method was immunoSEQ multiplex PCR; TCRdb's version includes in-frame clones alone and lacks a portion of them. The sample lists more than 120,000 clones, roughly 84% occurring once. The clonotype comes from an adult who received the AZD1222 COVID-19 vaccine. The sequences come from peripheral blood, collected 28 days after the second AZD1222 dose. This chain connects TRBV15 to TRBJ2-7; 12 bases map to TRBD1. In DNA form, the CDR3 reads TGTGCCACCAGCAGAGATCCCGGGACAGGGGGCGGCGAGCAGTACTTC. Translated, it gives CATSRDPGTGGGEQYF.